These 10 T cell receptor beta chains came from one sample sequenced in a study of OX40 agonist ivuxolimab in advanced cancers. Sequenced by immunoSEQ multiplex PCR; TCRdb stores in-frame clones only, minus some. Counted here are 70,000 to 90,000 clones, around 90% occurring once; the ten biggest clones make up 10% to 15%. The input for sequencing was CD4+ or CD8+ T cells sorted from blood, taken in a trial of the OX40 agonist ivuxolimab. These receptors originate from an adult with an advanced solid tumor such as melanoma, head and neck, liver or kidney cancer.

The CDR3 nucleotides read TGTGCCTGGAGTGGAGGGACAGCCTACGAGCAGTACTTC. Its translation is CAWSGGTAYEQYF. This chain connects TRBV30 to TRBJ2-7; 7 bases agree with TRBD1. This CDR3 region has 13 residues. CDR1 GTSNPN and CDR2 SVGIG come from the germline V gene (reference sequence). Unmatched junction bases numbered 2, after V lost 1 base and J lost 2 bases. Full variable domain (rest looked up from reference TRBV30 and TRBJ2-7): SQTIHQWPATLVQPVGSPLSLECTVEGTSNPNLYWYRQAAGRGLQLLFYSVGIGQISSEVPQNLSASRPQDRQFILSSKKLLLSDSGFYLCAWSGGTAYEQYFGPGTRLTVT.

This sequence joins TRBV28 and TRBJ2-4; 9 bases fit TRBD2. CDR3 size: 19 residues. V lost 4 bases to trimming and J lost 7 bases; unmatched junction nucleotides: 20. Germline CDR1 MDHEN, CDR2 SYDVKM. CDR3: CASSSPHAGTIGLANIQYF. The CDR3 nucleotides are TGTGCCAGCAGTTCTCCACACGCCGGGACAATAGGACTAGCGAACATTCAGTACTTC.

V usage is TRBV29-1 and J usage is TRBJ2-5, with 13 nucleotides matching TRBD2. Germline values: CDR1 SQVTM, CDR2 ANQGSEA. This CDR3 region has 15 residues. The V segment lost 3 bases and the J segment 4 bases; nucleotides outside the gene matches: 5. The CDR3 protein is CSVDGLAGVGETQYF. CDR3 bases: TGCAGCGTTGACGGACTAGCGGGAGTAGGAGAGACCCAGTACTTC.

The chain carries TRBV5-6 and TRBJ1-6; the D gene is possibly TRBD1 (5 bases). Trimming pared 0 bases from V and 6 bases from J, leaving 16 bases between. Germline V lookup: CDR1 SGHDT, CDR2 YYEEEE. The CDR3 extends over 17 amino acids. The CDR3 DNA reads TGTGCCAGCAGCTTGGAAAGAGCGGGGGTCCTTAATTCACCCCTCCACTTT. Residues: CASSLERAGVLNSPLHF.

This sequence joins TRBV15 and TRBJ2-7; maybe TRBD1 (6 bases). The CDR3 has 14 residues. V shed 3 bases and J shed 3 bases, with 12 bases lying between them. Germline V gives CDR1 LNHNV, CDR2 YYDKDF (reference sequence). CDR3 in amino acids: CATSRGGQNYEQYF. CDR3 bases: TGTGCCACCAGCAGGGGCGGACAGAACTACGAGCAGTACTTC.

The J gene is TRBJ1-2, the V gene TRBV4-1, with 8 bases fitting TRBD1. This CDR3 spans 16 amino acids. V shed 4 bases and J 1 base; nucleotides not matched to a gene: 8. Per germline, CDR1 MGHRA and CDR2 YSYEKL. This chain's CDR3 is CASSRSGQAGNYGYTF. The CDR3 region has the DNA TGCGCCAGCAGCCGATCGGGACAGGCCGGTAACTATGGCTACACCTTC.

V usage is TRBV7-8 and J usage is TRBJ2-1; D ambiguous. Looked up from germline, CDR1 is SGHVS and CDR2 is FQNEAQ. Trimming left V 4 bases short and J 0 bases short, with 13 bases between. The CDR3 contains 16 residues. This chain's CDR3 is CASSSPGVHSYNEQFF. CDR3 sequence (DNA): TGTGCCAGCAGCTCCCCCGGAGTGCACTCCTACAATGAGCAGTTCTTC.

This clone has only one observation. This rearrangement joins TRBV27 to TRBJ1-2, with D possibly matching TRBD1 (6 bases). Germline CDR1 reads MNHEY; CDR2 reads SMNVEV (reference sequence). The CDR3 has 14 residues. The V end was cut by 2 bases, the J end by 0 bases, with 7 bases between. The CDR3 region is CASSLRGTNYGYTF. For the CDR3, the DNA is TGTGCCAGCAGTTTAAGGGGGACTAACTATGGCTACACCTTC.

This chain uses TRBV30 with TRBJ2-6, with a tentative D call TRBD1 (5 bases). Germline lookup yields CDR1 GTSNPN and CDR2 SVGIG (reference sequence). The CDR3 is 14 amino acids. Trimming took off 4 bases at V and 1 base at J, with 8 bases between the two ends. The CDR3 DNA is TGTGCCTGGATCCCAGGGTCTGGGGCCAACGTCCTGACTTTC. Translated, it gives CAWIPGSGANVLTF.

The gene calls are TRBV11-2 and TRBJ2-3; perhaps TRBD1 as D (5 bases). CDR1 and CDR2 from the germline V gene are SGHAT and FQNNGV. This CDR3 has 17 residues. V was clipped by 2 bases and J by 4 bases, with 19 bases between them. As DNA, the CDR3 is TGTGCCAGCAGCTTACGGGCTGGGGCTAACCCGTCAGATACGCAGTATTTT. It translates to CASSLRAGANPSDTQYF.